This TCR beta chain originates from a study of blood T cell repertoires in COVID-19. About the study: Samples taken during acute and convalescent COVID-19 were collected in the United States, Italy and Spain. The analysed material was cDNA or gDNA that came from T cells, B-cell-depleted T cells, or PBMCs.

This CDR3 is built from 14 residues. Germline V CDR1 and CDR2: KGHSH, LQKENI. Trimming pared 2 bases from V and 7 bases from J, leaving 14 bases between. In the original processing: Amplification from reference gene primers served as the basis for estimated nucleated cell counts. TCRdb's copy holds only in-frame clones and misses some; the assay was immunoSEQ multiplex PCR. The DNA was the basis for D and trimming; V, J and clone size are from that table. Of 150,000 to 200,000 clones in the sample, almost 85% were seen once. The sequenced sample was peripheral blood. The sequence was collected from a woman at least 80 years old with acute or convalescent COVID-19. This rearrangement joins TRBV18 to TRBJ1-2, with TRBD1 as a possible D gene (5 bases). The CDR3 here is CASSPDSGGSGYTF. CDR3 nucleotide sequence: TGTGCCAGCTCACCAGATTCGGGGGGATCTGGCTACACCTTC.